Listed here is a single TCR beta chain. As handled by the study authors: Reference gene primer amplification in the assay estimated nucleated cell counts. Sequencing was performed with immunoSEQ multiplex PCR; in TCRdb, only in-frame clones are kept and a portion is missing. V and J calls and clone size are given by that table; D and trimming were obtained from the DNA. Among more than 300,000 clones, roughly 90% were seen once, and the ten largest hold nearly 6.5%. These data come from a study of blood T cell repertoires in COVID-19. Study summary: Material from acute and convalescent COVID-19 was sourced from the United States, Italy and Spain. Sources were T cells, B-cell-depleted T cells, or PBMCs; the material itself was cDNA or gDNA.

Germline CDR1 and CDR2: MNHEY and SVGAGI. Trimming left V 5 bases short and J 6 bases short, with 14 bases between. CDR3 length: 14 amino acids. The sequencing input was peripheral blood. This receptor was obtained from a man aged 18 to 30 who had recovered from COVID-19. This chain links TRBV6-5 with TRBJ2-1; D is possibly TRBD2 (5 bases). The CDR3 DNA sequence: TGTGCCAGCAGTCCGCGGCCGCGGGCCAATGAGCAGTTCTTC. It codes for CASSPRPRANEQFF.